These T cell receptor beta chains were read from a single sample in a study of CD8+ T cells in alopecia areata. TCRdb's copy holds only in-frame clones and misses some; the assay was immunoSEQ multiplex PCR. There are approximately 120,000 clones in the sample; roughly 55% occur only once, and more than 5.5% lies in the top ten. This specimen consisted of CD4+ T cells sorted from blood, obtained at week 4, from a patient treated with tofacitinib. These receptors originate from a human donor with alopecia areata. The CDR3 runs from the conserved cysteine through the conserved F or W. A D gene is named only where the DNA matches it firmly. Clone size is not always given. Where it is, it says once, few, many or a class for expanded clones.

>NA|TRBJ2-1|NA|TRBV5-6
TGTGCCAGCAGCTTGGGAGGGAGCTCCTACAATGAGCAGTTCTTC
CASSLGGSSYNEQFF
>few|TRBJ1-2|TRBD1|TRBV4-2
TGTGCCAGCAGCCAAGAGGGGGCAGGGGGAAACTATGGCTACACCTTC
CASSQEGAGGNYGYTF
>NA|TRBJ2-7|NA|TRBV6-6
TGTGCCAGCTCACCAGGGGCTAACTCCTACGAGCAGTACTTC
CASSPGANSYEQYF
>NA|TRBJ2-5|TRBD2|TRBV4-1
TGCGCCAGCCGGGTGCGGGAGGGCCCAGAGACCCAGTACTTC
CASRVREGPETQYF
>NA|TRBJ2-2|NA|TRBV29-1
TGCAGCGTTGAACAGGGAACCGGGGAGCTGTTTTTT
CSVEQGTGELFF
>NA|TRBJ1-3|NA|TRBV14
TGTGCCAGCAGCCAAGATGCGTCGCTTGGAAACACCATATATTTT
CASSQDASLGNTIYF
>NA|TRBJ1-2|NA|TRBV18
TGTGCCAGCTCACCGTCCAGTACCCCTAACTATGGCTACACCTTC
CASSPSSTPNYGYTF
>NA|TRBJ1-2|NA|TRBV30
TGTGCCTGGAATCGGCGCGGCGACTATGGCTACACCTTC
CAWNRRGDYGYTF
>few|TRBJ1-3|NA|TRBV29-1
TGCAGCGTTGAATGGCGGGATTCTGGAAACACCATATATTTT
CSVEWRDSGNTIYF
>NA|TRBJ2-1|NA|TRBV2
TGTGCCAGCAGTCGGGCGACAAGTGGCCATGAGCAGTTCTTC
CASSRATSGHEQFF
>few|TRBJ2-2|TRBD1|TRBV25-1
TGTGCCAGCACTCAAGGGGGACAGGGCCTCACCGGGGAGCTGTTTTTT
CASTQGGQGLTGELFF
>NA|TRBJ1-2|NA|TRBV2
TGTGCCAGCTCCGTATCGGCAGTCTCTAGCTATGGCTACACCTTC
CASSVSAVSSYGYTF
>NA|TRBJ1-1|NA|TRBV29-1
TGCAGCTCTGTTCCGGGACATATTTTGAACACTGAAGCTTTCTTT
CSSVPGHILNTEAFF
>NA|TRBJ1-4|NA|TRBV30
TGTGCCGGGGGGGCAACTAATGAAAAACTGTTTTTT
CAGGATNEKLFF
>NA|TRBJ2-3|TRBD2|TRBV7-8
TGTGCCAGCAGCTTAGATTCGCGGCGGGGGGTCCCCACAGATACGCAGTATTTT
CASSLDSRRGVPTDTQYF
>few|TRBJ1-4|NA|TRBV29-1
TGCAGCGCCTTGAGGGGGGGGAATGAAAAACTGTTTTTT
CSALRGGNEKLFF
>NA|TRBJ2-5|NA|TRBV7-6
TGTGCCAGCAGCTTAGGGGCAGCCCAAGAGACCCAGTACTTC
CASSLGAAQETQYF
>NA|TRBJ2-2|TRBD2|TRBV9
TGTGCCAGCAGCTTAGCGGGGGGGACCACCGGGGAGCTGTTTTTT
CASSLAGGTTGELFF
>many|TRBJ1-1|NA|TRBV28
TGTGCCAGTATTGGGCGCTGGAACACTGAAGCTTTCTTT
CASIGRWNTEAFF
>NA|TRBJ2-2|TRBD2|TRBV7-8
TGTGCCAGCAGCTTTAGACTAGCGGGGGAGGGCGGGGAGCTGTTTTTT
CASSFRLAGEGGELFF
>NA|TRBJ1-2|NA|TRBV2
TGTGCCAGCAGCCCGGACAGCTATGGCTACACCTTC
CASSPDSYGYTF
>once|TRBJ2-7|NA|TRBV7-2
TGTGCCAGCAGCGAAGGGACCGCGTACGAGCAGTACTTC
CASSEGTAYEQYF
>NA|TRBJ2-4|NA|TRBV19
TGTGCCAGTAGTCTGGTAGCCAAAAACATTCAGTACTTC
CASSLVAKNIQYF
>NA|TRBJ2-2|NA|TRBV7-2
TGTGCCAGCAGCCTGGACTGGAACACCGGGGAGCTGTTTTTT
CASSLDWNTGELFF
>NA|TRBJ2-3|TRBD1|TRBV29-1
TGCAGCGCTGCGGACAGGGGGCGTACAGATACGCAGTATTTT
CSAADRGRTDTQYF
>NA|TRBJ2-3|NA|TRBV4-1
TGCGCCAGCAGCCAAGATGTAAGGGAAACCACAGATACGCAGTATTTT
CASSQDVRETTDTQYF
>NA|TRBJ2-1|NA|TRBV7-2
TGTGCCAGCAGCTTAGGGACTAACAATGAGCAGTTCTTC
CASSLGTNNEQFF
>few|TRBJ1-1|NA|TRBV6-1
TGTGCCAGCAGTGCCCAGGCGGCCACTGAAGCTTTCTTT
CASSAQAATEAFF
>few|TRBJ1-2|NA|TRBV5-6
TGTGCCAGCAGCTGGGGTCAGGGTTTGAAGGATGGCTACACCTTC
CASSWGQGLKDGYTF
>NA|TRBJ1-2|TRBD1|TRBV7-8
TGTGCCAGCAGCTTACAATGGACAGGGGAAGCTGGCTACACCTTC
CASSLQWTGEAGYTF
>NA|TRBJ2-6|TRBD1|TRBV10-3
TGTGCCATCAGGGACAGGGGTCGCTCTGGGGCCAACGTCCTGACTTTC
CAIRDRGRSGANVLTF
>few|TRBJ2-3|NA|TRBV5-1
TGCGCCAGCAGCTTGAATAAGCGGACAGACACAGATACGCAGTATTTT
CASSLNKRTDTDTQYF
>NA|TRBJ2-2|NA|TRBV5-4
TGTGCCAGCAGCTCCGGTGGCACCGGGGAGCTGTTTTTT
CASSSGGTGELFF
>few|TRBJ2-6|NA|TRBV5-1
TGCGCCAGCAACCTCGAGGCGTCCTCTGGGGCCAACGTCCTGACTTTC
CASNLEASSGANVLTF
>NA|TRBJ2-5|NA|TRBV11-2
TGTGCCAGCAGCTTAAACAGGGAGGGGTCGGAGACCCAGTACTTC
CASSLNREGSETQYF
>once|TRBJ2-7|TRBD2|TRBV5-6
TGTGCCAGCAGCCCCCGCGAGGCGGGGGGGATTTACGAGCAGTACTTC
CASSPREAGGIYEQYF
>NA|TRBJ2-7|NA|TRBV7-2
TGTGCCAGCAGCTCAAACCGGGACAACTACGAGCAGTACTTC
CASSSNRDNYEQYF
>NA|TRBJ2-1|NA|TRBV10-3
TGTGCCATCATATCGGACAGCTACAATGAGCAGTTCTTC
CAIISDSYNEQFF
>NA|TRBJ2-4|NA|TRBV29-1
TGCAGCGTTGAAGGTCAGGGTCAAAACATTCAGTACTTC
CSVEGQGQNIQYF
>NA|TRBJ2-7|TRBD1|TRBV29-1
TGCAGCGCCGGGACAGCTTACGAGCAGTACTTC
CSAGTAYEQYF
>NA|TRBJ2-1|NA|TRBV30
TGTGCCTGGAGTGAAACCCTTCGGTGGGCCCTCAATGAGCAGTTCTTC
CAWSETLRWALNEQFF
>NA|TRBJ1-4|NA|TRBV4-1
TGCGCCAGCAGCCAAGACCCAGCAACTAATGAAAAACTGTTTTTT
CASSQDPATNEKLFF
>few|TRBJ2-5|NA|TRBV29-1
TGCAGCATCCGGGTTTTCCAAGAGACCCAGTACTTC
CSIRVFQETQYF
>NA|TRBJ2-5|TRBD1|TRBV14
TGTGCCAGCAGCGGATGGACAGGGCTTGGGCAAGAGACCCAGTACTTC
CASSGWTGLGQETQYF
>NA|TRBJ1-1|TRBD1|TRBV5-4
TGTGCCAGCAGACGGGACAGGCTGAGCGCTTTCTTT
CASRRDRLSAFF